The 22 T cell receptor beta chains below all came from one sample that was sequenced in a study of regulatory T cells in long-lasting Graves disease. Construction of the TCR beta libraries employed iRepertoire HTBI primers in conjunction with Arm-PCR of CDR3 regions. TCRdb re-analysed the multiplex PCR reads in MiXCR, keeping a single row per CDR3 protein. The repertoire holds hundreds of thousands of distinct CDR3 sequences, with about a fifth as singletons. As for time point: persistent/refractory GD, antithyroid drugs over 5 years with positive TRAb. Construction of the TCR library relied on RNA isolated from PBMCs. Here the sequenced sample was peripheral blood mononuclear cells (PBMCs), taken when the disease was refractory, from a patient treated with antithyroid drugs. Receptor source: a female donor with Graves disease.

The chain uses TRBV18 and TRBJ2-7; D might be TRBD1 (6 bases). The CDR3 covers 13 residues. V was shortened by 3 bases and J by 6 bases, with 12 bases between the two germline ends. Germline CDR1 and CDR2: KGHSH and LQKENI. CDR3 protein: CASSPAPRGEQYF. The CDR3 nucleotides are TGTGCCAGCTCACCCGCCCCCAGGGGCGAGCAGTACTTC.

This clonotype was detected only a few times. The chain couples TRBV30 to TRBJ2-7; D gene unclear. CDR3 size: 15 residues. CDR1 and CDR2 from the germline V gene are GTSNPN and SVGIG (reference sequence). V lost 2 bases and J 2 bases, leaving 16 bases between the germline ends. The CDR3 loop reads CAWSPTDVPTYEQYF. CDR3 nucleotides: TGTGCCTGGAGTCCAACGGACGTACCAACCTACGAGCAGTACTTC.

This clonotype was seen more than once but under ten times. The chain links TRBV4-2 to TRBJ2-5; D is unclear. V shed 4 bases and J shed 0 bases, with 6 bases lying between them. This CDR3 is 13 amino acids long. CDR1 and CDR2 (germline): LGHNA, YNFKEQ. In DNA, the CDR3 is TGTGCCAGCAGCCTTCAGCACCAAGAGACCCAGTACTTC. Translation gives CASSLQHQETQYF.

This clonotype came up many times. The chain couples TRBV2 to TRBJ2-7; no firm D call. The V and J ends lost 6 bases and 2 bases respectively, with 11 bases between them. There are 13 residues in the CDR3. Looked up from germline, CDR1 is SNHLY and CDR2 is FYNNEI. CDR3 amino acids: CASRYSITYEQYF. In DNA, the CDR3 is TGTGCCAGCAGATACAGCATTACCTACGAGCAGTACTTC.

This clonotype was counted ten times or more. The V call is TRBV28, the J call TRBJ2-7; weak D call: TRBD2 (5 bases). The germline V and J ends were trimmed by 3 bases and 5 bases, with 17 bases remaining between them. Germline V lookup: CDR1 MDHEN, CDR2 SYDVKM. The CDR3 has 15 residues. The chain's CDR3 is CASSFHSPPGNEQYF. In DNA, the CDR3 is TGTGCCAGCAGTTTTCATTCCCCGCCGGGGAACGAGCAGTACTTC.

This clonotype was counted only a few times. CDR3 protein: CASSQASTGTLNTEAFF. CDR3 nucleotides: TGCGCCAGCAGCCAAGCCTCGACAGGGACACTGAACACTGAAGCTTTCTTT. The rearrangement links TRBV4-1 to TRBJ1-1; 7 bases align to TRBD1. CDR3 length equals 17 residues. From germline, CDR1 is MGHRA and CDR2 YSYEKL. V shed 1 base, J shed 0 bases, and the junction held 8 bases outside the gene matches.

In its sample, this clonotype was seen many times. This sequence joins TRBV28 and TRBJ2-7; 8 bases are shared with TRBD2. V trimming: 5 bases; J trimming: 1 base; junction bases outside the gene matches: 4. Germline V gene lookup returns CDR1 MDHEN and CDR2 SYDVKM. The CDR3 consists of 14 residues. The DNA of the CDR3 is TGTGCCAGCAGTGGCGGGAGGTATTCCTACGAGCAGTACTTC. Amino acids: CASSGGRYSYEQYF.

The chain links TRBV2 to TRBJ2-3, with 10 positions matching TRBD2. The germline gives CDR1 SNHLY, CDR2 FYNNEI. The CDR3 consists of 16 residues. V was pared by 5 bases and J by 3 bases, with 8 bases of the junction left unmatched. The CDR3 loop reads CASSTLAGGATDTQYF. The CDR3 DNA reads as TGTGCCAGCAGTACCTTAGCGGGAGGCGCGACAGATACGCAGTATTTT.

There are a few counts of this clonotype. The CDR3 reads CSVWGLAGPPDIQYF. The CDR3, as DNA: TGCAGCGTTTGGGGTCTAGCGGGGCCGCCTGACATTCAGTACTTC. The rearrangement uses TRBV29-1 and TRBJ2-4; TRBD2 matches 9 bases. Germline CDR1 is SQVTM and CDR2 is ANQGSEA. The CDR3 loop spans 15 amino acids. The V segment lost 5 bases and the J segment 8 bases; nucleotides outside the gene matches: 13.

This clonotype was detected only a few times. The rearrangement links TRBV19 to TRBJ1-5, with 7 bases lining up with TRBD1. J was trimmed by 6 bases and V by 9 bases; bases with no gene match: 5. Germline values: CDR1 LNHDA, CDR2 SQIVND (reference sequence). CDR3 length: 12 residues. The CDR3 DNA reads as TGTGCCAGCCAGGGGGGTACTCAGCCCCAGCATTTT. It translates to CASQGGTQPQHF.

The gene calls are TRBV9 and TRBJ1-2, with 7 positions matching TRBD1. The CDR3 is 14 amino acids. Germline V gene data show CDR1 as SGDLS and CDR2 as YYNGEE. Unmatched junction bases numbered 6, after V lost 1 base and J lost 6 bases. CDR3 in amino acids: CASSVSRQGDGYTF. The CDR3 nucleotides are TGTGCCAGCAGCGTATCTCGGCAGGGGGATGGCTACACCTTC.

In its sample, this clonotype was seen many times. V gene TRBV28 combines with J gene TRBJ1-2, with D unclear. This CDR3 has 11 residues. Germline CDR1 reads MDHEN; CDR2 reads SYDVKM. The V and J ends lost 6 bases and 8 bases respectively, with 10 bases between them. The CDR3 region is CASSQERGYTF. As DNA, the CDR3 is TGTGCCAGCAGCCAGGAGAGGGGCTACACCTTC.

This clonotype was recorded many times. CDR3 in DNA: TGTGCCAGCAGTTTAAGGAGGGGAAGCCAAGAGACCCAGTACTTC. Translated: CASSLRRGSQETQYF. The genes are TRBV28 and TRBJ2-5; possibly TRBD2 for D (6 bases). The CDR3 spans 15 residues. Germline loops: CDR1 MDHEN, CDR2 SYDVKM. The V gene lost 2 bases and the J gene lost 1 base, with 11 bases spanning the gap. The variable domain in full, with the rest retrieved from reference TRBV28 and TRBJ2-5, is DVKVTQSSRYLVKRTGEKVFLECVQDMDHENMFWYRQDPGLGLRLIYFSYDVKMKEKGDIPEGYSVSREKKERFSLILESASTNQTSMYLCASSLRRGSQETQYFGPGTRLLVL.

This clonotype has a count of ten or more. V is TRBV11-2 and J is TRBJ1-2, with no clear D. CDR1 and CDR2 from the germline V gene are SGHAT and FQNNGV. This CDR3 has 13 amino acids. V lost 4 bases to trimming and J lost 6 bases, with 12 bases between them. The CDR3 DNA follows: TGTGCCAGCAGCTCCTTGACACCCGATGGCTACACCTTC. Translated: CASSSLTPDGYTF. The full variable domain, in which reference TRBV11-2 and TRBJ1-2 provide the parts outside the CDR3, is EAGVAQSPRYKIIEKRQSVAFWCNPISGHATLYWYQQILGQGPKLLIQFQNNGVVDDSQLPKDRFSAERLKGVDSTLKIQPAKLEDSAVYLCASSSLTPDGYTFGSGTRLTVV.

The genes are TRBV6-2 or TRBV6-3 and TRBJ1-2; no clear D gene. The CDR3 length is 13 residues. V was shortened by 0 bases and J by 4 bases, with 6 bases between the two germline ends. The germline V gene has CDR1 MNHEY and CDR2 SVGEGT. The CDR3 sequence: CASSYSSFYGYTF. The CDR3 bases are TGTGCCAGCAGTTACTCGAGTTTCTATGGCTACACCTTC.

This clonotype was seen ten or more times. V is TRBV12-3 or TRBV12-4 and J is TRBJ1-5, with a tentative D call TRBD1 (5 bases). The CDR3 has 17 amino acids. Trimming removed 3 bases from V and 1 base from J, with 16 bases in between. CDR3 region: CASSFGGIGLSNQPQHF. The CDR3 coding sequence is TGTGCCAGCAGTTTTGGGGGGATCGGATTGAGCAATCAGCCCCAGCATTTT.

V usage is TRBV5-1 and J usage is TRBJ2-5; 8 bases agree with TRBD1. Germline CDR1 is SGHRS and CDR2 is YFSETQ. After removal of 3 bases from V and 2 bases from J, the junction contained 6 bases not matched to a gene. The CDR3 has 15 amino acids. The CDR3 bases are TGCGCCAGCAGCTCACAGGGGGGAGAACAAGAGACCCAGTACTTC. This gives the protein CASSSQGGEQETQYF.

The chain is built from TRBV9 and TRBJ2-2; D not certain. There are 14 residues in the CDR3. Trimming took off 0 bases at V and 2 bases at J, with 5 bases between the two ends. Germline lookup yields CDR1 SGDLS and CDR2 YYNGEE. The CDR3 loop is CASSVGHNTGELFF. The CDR3 nucleotides are TGTGCCAGCAGCGTAGGTCACAACACCGGGGAGCTGTTTTTT.

There are a few counts of this clonotype. This chain joins TRBV7-9 and TRBJ1-2; D remains unclear. Germline assignment: CDR1 SEHNR and CDR2 FQNEAQ (reference sequence). CDR3 length: 11 residues. Trimming took off 5 bases at V and 3 bases at J, with 4 bases between the two ends. The CDR3 protein is CASSADYGYTF. The CDR3 region has the DNA TGTGCCAGCAGCGCGGACTATGGCTACACCTTC.

Many counts were recorded for this clonotype. This chain uses TRBV24-1 with TRBJ2-5; D may be TRBD1 (6 bases). Per the germline V gene, CDR1 is KGHDR and CDR2 is SFDVKD. This CDR3 is built from 12 residues. Trimming shortened V by 3 bases and J by 5 bases, and 6 bases separated the two germline ends. This chain's CDR3 is CATSDDRETQYF. Written as DNA, the CDR3 is TGTGCCACCAGTGATGACAGGGAGACCCAGTACTTC.

This clonotype was counted at least ten times. The chain recombines TRBV6-1 with TRBJ2-7; D is perhaps TRBD2 (6 bases). The CDR3 consists of 18 residues. Germline assignment: CDR1 MNHNS and CDR2 SASEGT. V was pared by 7 bases and J by 0 bases, with 25 bases between. CDR3 DNA sequence: TGTGCCAGCACCGTGGATAGTCCCGGGACTCATGTCTCCTACGAGCAGTACTTC. This sequence encodes CASTVDSPGTHVSYEQYF.

Many counts were recorded for this clonotype. The chain recombines TRBV19 with TRBJ1-5, with 8 nucleotides matching TRBD1. The V gene end was trimmed by 6 bases and the J gene end by 1 base; junction bases not matched to a gene: 5. This CDR3 comprises 15 residues. Germline V lookup: CDR1 LNHDA, CDR2 SQIVND (reference sequence). The CDR3, as DNA: TGTGCCAGTAGCGACAGGGGCACGAGCAATCAGCCCCAGCATTTT. It yields the protein CASSDRGTSNQPQHF. Full variable domain (rest looked up from reference TRBV19 and TRBJ1-5): DGGITQSPKYLFRKEGQNVTLSCEQNLNHDAMYWYRQDPGQGLRLIYYSQIVNDFQKGDIAEGYSVSREKKESFPLTVTSAQKNPTAFYLCASSDRGTSNQPQHFGDGTRLSIL.